This is a list of T cell receptor beta chains from one sample in a study of T and B cells in COVID-19 patients. TCRdb re-derived calls from the multiplex PCR reads in MiXCR, one entry per CDR3 protein. The data hold fewer than 15,000 distinct CDR3 sequences, with 29% observed a single time. Sequencing used blood. The source is a human donor who had recovered from COVID-19. The CDR3 runs from the conserved cysteine through the conserved F or W. D genes are given only for firm matches. For some rows the clone size is stated as once, few or many, or as a class when expanded; others skip it.

clone_size j_call d_call cdr3_length v_call cdr3_aa cdr3_nt
medium-sized TRBJ2-2 NA 13 TRBV27 CASSLWSTGELFF TGTGCCAGCAGTTTATGGAGTACCGGGGAGCTGTTTTTT
few TRBJ1-2 NA 12 TRBV6-5 CASSSTEYGYTF TGTGCCAGCAGTTCGACAGAATATGGCTACACCTTC
NA TRBJ1-6 NA 12 TRBV6-5 CASSFNNSPLHF TGTGCCAGCAGCTTTAATAATTCACCCCTCCACTTT
NA TRBJ1-2 TRBD1 14 TRBV19 CASSGDRADYGYTF TGTGCCAGTAGCGGCGACAGGGCGGACTATGGCTACACCTTC
once TRBJ1-2 NA 13 TRBV7-2 CASSLAGIGGYTF TGTGCCAGCAGCTTAGCCGGGATCGGGGGCTACACCTTC
many TRBJ2-7 NA 14 TRBV6-2/TRBV6-3 CASKPGHLGYEQYF TGTGCCAGCAAACCGGGACACTTGGGGTACGAGCAGTACTTC
medium-sized TRBJ1-4 TRBD1 13 TRBV29-1 CSVFGTVNEKLFF TGCAGCGTTTTCGGGACAGTTAATGAAAAACTGTTTTTT
medium-sized TRBJ2-7 NA 12 TRBV19 CASISPAYEQYF TGTGCCAGTATCTCCCCAGCCTACGAGCAGTACTTC
NA TRBJ2-7 TRBD1 15 TRBV5-1 CASSQRTGVIYEQYF TGCGCCAGCAGCCAAAGGACAGGGGTGATCTACGAGCAGTACTTC
few TRBJ2-1 NA 16 TRBV11-3 CASSSRLGGTYNEQFF TGTGCCAGCAGCTCAAGATTGGGGGGTACCTACAATGAGCAGTTCTTC
few TRBJ2-7 NA 16 TRBV5-4 CASSLVGTGPPAEQYF TGTGCCAGCAGCTTAGTGGGAACAGGACCCCCTGCCGAGCAGTACTTC
NA TRBJ1-1 TRBD1 13 TRBV6-1 CASTLGQGLGAFF TGTGCCAGCACCCTGGGACAGGGCTTGGGAGCTTTCTTT
NA TRBJ1-2 NA 15 TRBV6-2/TRBV6-3 CASSPTGKANYGYTF TGTGCCAGCAGTCCTACAGGGAAGGCTAACTATGGCTACACCTTC
NA TRBJ2-6 TRBD1 19 TRBV5-1 CASSFWGQGAFSGANVLTF TGCGCCAGCAGCTTTTGGGGACAGGGAGCTTTCTCTGGGGCCAACGTCCTGACTTTC
few TRBJ1-5 NA 16 TRBV19 CASSPLDWSDNQPQHF TGTGCCAGTAGTCCTCTGGACTGGTCCGACAATCAGCCCCAGCATTTT
many TRBJ1-1 NA 14 TRBV29-1 CSVEDGGPNTEAFF TGCAGCGTTGAAGATGGGGGTCCGAACACTGAAGCTTTCTTT
few TRBJ2-5 NA 15 TRBV6-2/TRBV6-3 CASSLLGLDRETQYF TGTGCCAGCAGCCTCCTAGGACTTGATCGGGAGACCCAGTACTTC
NA TRBJ2-2 TRBD1 14 TRBV29-1 CSVAGQGATGELFF TGCAGCGTTGCCGGACAGGGGGCTACCGGGGAGCTGTTTTTT
large TRBJ2-7 TRBD1 13 TRBV29-1 CSVEPRDSGEQYF TGCAGCGTTGAACCCAGGGACAGTGGCGAGCAGTACTTC
NA TRBJ1-1 TRBD1 17 TRBV5-6 CASSSGVPGQSGREAFF TGTGCCAGCAGCTCGGGGGTTCCGGGACAGTCGGGACGTGAAGCTTTCTTT
medium-sized TRBJ2-2 TRBD2 17 TRBV19 CASSIMSGGMNTGELFF TGTGCCAGTAGTATCATGAGCGGGGGGATGAACACCGGGGAGCTGTTTTTT
NA TRBJ2-1 TRBD1 15 TRBV27 CASSSDRGPYNEQFF TGTGCCAGCAGTTCCGACAGGGGGCCCTACAATGAGCAGTTCTTC
NA TRBJ2-3 NA 15 TRBV4-3 CASSQDKVSTDTQYF TGCGCCAGCAGCCAAGATAAAGTTAGCACAGATACGCAGTATTTT
many TRBJ2-1 TRBD2 16 TRBV27 CASSPGTSGAYNEQFF TGTGCCAGCAGTCCCGGGACTAGCGGGGCCTACAATGAGCAGTTCTTC
NA TRBJ1-2 NA 13 TRBV18 CASSPPKTWGYTF TGTGCCAGCTCACCACCTAAAACATGGGGCTACACCTTC
once TRBJ1-2 NA 11 TRBV29-1 CSVGLAGGYTF TGCAGCGTCGGACTAGCGGGGGGCTACACCTTC
medium-sized TRBJ2-7 TRBD1 13 TRBV29-1 CSVDLQGAHEQYF TGCAGCGTTGACTTACAGGGGGCCCACGAGCAGTACTTC
few TRBJ2-2 TRBD1 15 TRBV11-1 CASSRDRVYVGELFF TGTGCCAGCAGCCGTGACAGGGTCTACGTCGGGGAGCTGTTTTTT
many TRBJ2-6 NA 14 TRBV6-2/TRBV6-3 CASSPPFGANVLTF TGTGCCAGCTCTCCGCCTTTCGGGGCCAACGTCCTGACTTTC
few TRBJ2-2 NA 16 TRBV7-2 CASSFKGRLNTGELFF TGTGCCAGCAGCTTCAAGGGACGGCTGAACACCGGGGAGCTGTTTTTT
many TRBJ2-1 NA 14 TRBV6-6 CASSGASSYNEQFF TGTGCCAGCAGCGGAGCTAGCTCCTACAATGAGCAGTTCTTC
NA TRBJ2-7 NA 13 TRBV20-1 CSALTDETYEQYF TGCAGTGCCTTAACCGACGAAACCTACGAGCAGTACTTC
few TRBJ1-4 NA 14 TRBV6-4 CASSAVFRDEKLFF TGTGCCAGCAGTGCCGTCTTCAGGGATGAAAAACTGTTTTTT
few TRBJ1-2 NA 13 TRBV15 CATSEEVPYGYTF TGTGCCACTTCGGAGGAGGTCCCCTATGGCTACACCTTC